Given below is one TCR beta chain in context. The sample is drawn from a study of siplizumab effects on memory and regulatory T cells. Profiling relied on immunoSEQ multiplex PCR, and the TCRdb table lists in-frame clones only, not all of them. The table records tens of thousands of clones, 75% to 90% of them present only once. This CDR3 is built from 17 residues. The V segment lost 5 bases and the J segment 1 base; nucleotides outside the gene matches: 6. The germline V gene has CDR1 LNHDA and CDR2 SQIVND (reference sequence). The sequence came from a human donor in good health. This sequence joins TRBV19 and TRBJ2-5; 14 bases map to TRBD2. What was sequenced was memory CD4+ T cells sorted from blood. The CDR3: CASSLAGLAGGQETQYF. The CDR3 DNA sequence: TGTGCCAGTAGTTTAGCTGGACTAGCGGGGGGCCAAGAGACCCAGTACTTC.